The table lists the clone carrying this T cell receptor beta chain with many counts. These data come from a study of regulatory T cells in long-lasting Graves disease. Time point here: newly diagnosed GD, antithyroid drugs for less than 3 months. PBMC-derived RNA was used for the TCR library. CDR1 is MNHEY and CDR2 is SMNVEV in the germline V gene (reference sequence). This CDR3 is 13 amino acids long. V dropped 8 bases and J dropped 2 bases, with 12 bases sitting between them. According to the study, TCR beta libraries were built with iRepertoire HTBI primers and CDR3-region Arm-PCR. A single record per CDR3 protein comes from TCRdb applying MiXCR to the multiplex PCR reads. The repertoire has about 620,000 distinct CDR3 sequences, about 15% of them found once; the top ten carry 15% to 20%. The data were also submitted as part of a second study, on T cells in Graves' hyperthyroidism and ophthalmopathy.

The material was peripheral blood mononuclear cells (PBMCs), obtained at new diagnosis, from a patient treated with antithyroid drugs. The rearrangement joins TRBV27 to TRBJ1-2, with a possible D match to TRBD1 (6 bases). This sequence was found in a woman younger than 45 with Graves disease. The CDR3 nucleotides are TGTGCCAGCGGGGGGCAGGGAAACTATGGCTACACCTTC. Translating it yields CASGGQGNYGYTF.